This T cell receptor (beta chain) was profiled in a study of T cell responses to AZD1222 COVID-19 vaccine. The V gene lost 6 bases and the J gene lost 6 bases, with 15 bases spanning the gap. The CDR3 has 13 residues. Looked up from germline, CDR1 is MNHEY and CDR2 is SVGAGI. Using immunoSEQ multiplex PCR, the repertoire was profiled, and TCRdb retains in-frame clones only, with some absent. The sample consists of 130,000 to 150,000 clones, 75% to 90% of them appearing once. A remark on this clone: Its antigen remains unknown.

Findings and caveats of the study: In the spike-specific TCR repertoire, nearly half reportedly target unmutated variant regions. Donors skewed white British and female; clonal diversity was possibly underestimated. Spike was spanned by vaccine-associated CD4 TCRs, with dominance at 160-218 and 743-854.

This sequence was found in an adult in good health. This chain joins TRBV6-5 and TRBJ2-7; D unresolved. Sequenced material: peripheral blood, taken on day 0 of AZD1222 vaccination. The CDR3 protein is CASRIDYRAEQYF. In DNA form, the CDR3 reads TGTGCCAGCAGAATCGATTATAGGGCCGAGCAGTACTTC.